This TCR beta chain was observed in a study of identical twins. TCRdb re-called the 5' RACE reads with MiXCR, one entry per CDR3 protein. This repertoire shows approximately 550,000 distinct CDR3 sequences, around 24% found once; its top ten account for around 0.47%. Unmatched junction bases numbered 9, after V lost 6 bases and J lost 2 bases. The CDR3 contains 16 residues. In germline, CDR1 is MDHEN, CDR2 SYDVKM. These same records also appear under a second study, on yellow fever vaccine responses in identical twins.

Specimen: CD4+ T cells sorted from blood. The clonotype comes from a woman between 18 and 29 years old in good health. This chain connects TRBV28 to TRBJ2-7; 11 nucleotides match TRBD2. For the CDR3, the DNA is TGTGCCAGCAGAAAAACTAGCGGGAGCTTGACCTACGAGCAGTACTTC. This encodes CASRKTSGSLTYEQYF.